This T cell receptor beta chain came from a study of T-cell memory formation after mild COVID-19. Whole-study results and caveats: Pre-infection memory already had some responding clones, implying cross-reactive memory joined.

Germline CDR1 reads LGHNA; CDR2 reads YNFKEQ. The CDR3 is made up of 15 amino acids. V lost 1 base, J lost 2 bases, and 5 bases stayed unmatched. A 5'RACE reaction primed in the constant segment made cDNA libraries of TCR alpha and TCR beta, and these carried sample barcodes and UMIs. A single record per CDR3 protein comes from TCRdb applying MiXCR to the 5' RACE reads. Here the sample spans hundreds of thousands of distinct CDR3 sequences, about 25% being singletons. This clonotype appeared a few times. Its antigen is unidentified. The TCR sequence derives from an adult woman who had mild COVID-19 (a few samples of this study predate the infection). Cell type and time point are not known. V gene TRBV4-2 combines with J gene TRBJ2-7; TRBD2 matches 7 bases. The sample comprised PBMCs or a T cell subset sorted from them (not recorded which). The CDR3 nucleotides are TGTGCCAGCAGCCAAGTGGCGGGGGAAACCTACGAGCAGTACTTC. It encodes CASSQVAGETYEQYF.